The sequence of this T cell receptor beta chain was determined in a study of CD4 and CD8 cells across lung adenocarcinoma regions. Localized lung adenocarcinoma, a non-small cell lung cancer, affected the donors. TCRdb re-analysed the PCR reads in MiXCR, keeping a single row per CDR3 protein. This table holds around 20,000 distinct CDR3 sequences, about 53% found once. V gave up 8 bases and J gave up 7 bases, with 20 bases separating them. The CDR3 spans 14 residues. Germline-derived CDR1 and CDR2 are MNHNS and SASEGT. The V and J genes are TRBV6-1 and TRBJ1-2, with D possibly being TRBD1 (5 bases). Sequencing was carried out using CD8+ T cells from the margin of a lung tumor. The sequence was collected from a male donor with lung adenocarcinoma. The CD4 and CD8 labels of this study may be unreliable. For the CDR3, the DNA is TGTGCCAGCCACAACAGCCGGGGGTTGCTTGGCTACACCTTC. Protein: CASHNSRGLLGYTF.